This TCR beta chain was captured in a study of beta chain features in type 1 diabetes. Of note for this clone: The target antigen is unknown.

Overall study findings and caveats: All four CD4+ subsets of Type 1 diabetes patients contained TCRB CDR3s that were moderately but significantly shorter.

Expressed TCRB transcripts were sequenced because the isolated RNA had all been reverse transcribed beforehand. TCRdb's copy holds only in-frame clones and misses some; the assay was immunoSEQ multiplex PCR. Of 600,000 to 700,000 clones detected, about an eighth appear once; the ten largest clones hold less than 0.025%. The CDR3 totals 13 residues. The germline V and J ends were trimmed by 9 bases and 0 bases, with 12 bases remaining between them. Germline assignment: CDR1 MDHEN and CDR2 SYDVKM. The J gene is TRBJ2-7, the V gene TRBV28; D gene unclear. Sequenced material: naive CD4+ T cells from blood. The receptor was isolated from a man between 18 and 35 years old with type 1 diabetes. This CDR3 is CASFERISYEQYF. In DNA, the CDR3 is TGTGCCAGTTTTGAACGGATCTCCTACGAGCAGTACTTC.